Below, 11 T cell receptor beta chains from the same sample are listed, as sequenced in a study of blood T cells in healthy people across ages. It was with a sample-barcoded 5' primer and a J-beta primer mix that a second PCR of roughly 7 to 12 cycles was run. TCRdb reprocessed the 5' RACE reads with MiXCR, giving one entry per CDR3 protein. The sample has over 1,200,000 distinct CDR3 sequences, approximately 59% seen once. The sequenced sample was blood. Receptors were obtained from a young man in good health.

This clonotype was picked up a small number of times. The chain combines TRBV6-5 with TRBJ2-7, with 9 bases aligning to TRBD1. The CDR3 is 15 residues long. J gave up 2 bases and V 7 bases, and 9 bases lay outside the gene matches. From germline, CDR1 is MNHEY and CDR2 SVGAGI. The CDR3 DNA reads as TGTGCCAGCACCATCGGACAGGGGTATACCTACGAGCAGTACTTC. Protein: CASTIGQGYTYEQYF.

The chain has TRBV4-3 and TRBJ2-5; D is unresolved. The V gene's germline CDR1 is LGHNA and CDR2 YSLEER. V shed 0 bases and J shed 5 bases, with 10 bases lying between them. The CDR3 is 14 amino acids. The CDR3 coding sequence is TGCGCCAGCAGCCAAGATAAGAGTAGGGAGACCCAGTACTTC. It translates to CASSQDKSRETQYF.

The V and J genes are TRBV7-2 and TRBJ1-4, with D hard to call. The CDR3 extends over 15 amino acids. The germline V and J ends were trimmed by 2 bases and 3 bases, with 10 bases remaining between them. Germline V gives CDR1 SGHTA, CDR2 FQGNSA. CDR3 residues: CASSLKAGPNEKLFF. CDR3 in DNA: TGTGCCAGCAGCTTAAAGGCAGGTCCTAATGAAAAACTGTTTTTT. The full variable domain, its missing parts supplied by reference TRBV7-2 and TRBJ1-4, is GAGVSQSPSNKVTEKGKDVELRCDPISGHTALYWYRQSLGQGLEFLIYFQGNSAPDKSGLPSDRFSAERTGGSVSTLTIQRTQQEDSAVYLCASSLKAGPNEKLFFGSGTQLSVL.

This chain joins TRBV4-2 and TRBJ1-4; D perhaps matches TRBD1 (5 bases). Germline V lookup: CDR1 LGHNA, CDR2 YNFKEQ. The CDR3 length is 17 residues. Trimming removed 4 bases at V and 5 bases at J, with 20 bases between. The CDR3 reads CASSRLEGYLRNEKLFF. The DNA for the CDR3 is TGTGCCAGCAGCCGCCTCGAGGGGTATCTAAGGAATGAAAAACTGTTTTTT.

This clonotype occurred a few times. The chain uses TRBV29-1 and TRBJ2-7; possible D gene TRBD2, 5 bases. The CDR3 extends over 16 amino acids. V was trimmed by 1 base and J by 0 bases, leaving 16 bases between them. Germline CDR1 SQVTM, CDR2 ANQGSEA. CDR3 sequence: CSVEAQKVGSSYEQYF. The CDR3 region has the DNA TGCAGCGTTGAAGCCCAAAAGGTGGGGAGCTCCTACGAGCAGTACTTC.

This clonotype was picked up a small number of times. The J gene is TRBJ2-3, the V gene TRBV20-1; 14 nucleotides match TRBD2. Germline CDR1 DFQATT, CDR2 SNEGSKA (reference sequence). This CDR3 comprises 18 residues. V lost 1 base to trimming and J lost 0 bases; unmatched junction nucleotides: 6. DNA for the CDR3: TGCAGTGCTAGAGGACTAGCGGGGGGGCCCTATAGCACAGATACGCAGTATTTT. Translated: CSARGLAGGPYSTDTQYF.

The chain uses TRBV29-1 and TRBJ2-1, with 10 bases aligning to TRBD1. V lost 1 base to trimming and J lost 8 bases; unmatched junction nucleotides: 5. In germline, CDR1 is SQVTM, CDR2 ANQGSEA. The CDR3 loop spans 14 amino acids. CDR3 bases: TGCAGCGTTGAAGGAGGGACAGGGGTCGATGAGCAGTTCTTC. Translation gives CSVEGGTGVDEQFF.

The genes are TRBV20-1 and TRBJ2-1; D call uncertain. Between the trimmed V and J ends, which lost 4 bases and 5 bases, there was a span of 15 bases. Germline V CDR1 and CDR2: DFQATT, SNEGSKA (reference sequence). The CDR3 covers 14 residues. CDR3 sequence: CSAKSGTHNNEQFF. Written as DNA, the CDR3 is TGCAGTGCTAAGTCGGGCACCCATAACAATGAGCAGTTCTTC.

This clonotype showed up just a few times. The chain recombines TRBV29-1 with TRBJ1-1, with 9 bases aligning to TRBD1. V was pared by 5 bases and J by 5 bases, with 12 bases of the junction left unmatched. Germline assignment: CDR1 SQVTM and CDR2 ANQGSEA. This CDR3 region has 15 residues. CDR3 region: CSVSGTGYESTEAFF. DNA of the CDR3: TGCAGCGTTTCCGGGACAGGGTATGAGTCTACTGAAGCTTTCTTT.

The chain is built from TRBV6-5 and TRBJ2-1; 8 bases agree with TRBD1. The germline CDR1 and CDR2 sequences are MNHEY and SVGAGI. The CDR3 runs to 13 residues. J lost 13 bases, V lost 5 bases, and 10 bases had no gene match. Written as DNA, the CDR3 is TGTGCCAGCAGTCTCGGACAGGGTGTGTATCAGTTCTTC. Protein product: CASSLGQGVYQFF.

The chain combines TRBV14 with TRBJ2-1; D tentatively reads TRBD1 or TRBD2 (5 bases each). The CDR3 loop spans 13 amino acids. The ends were cut back, 2 bases at V and 9 bases at J, with 11 bases in the middle. CDR1 is SGHDN and CDR2 is FVKESK in the germline V gene. The CDR3 is CASSQFKGTEQFF. The CDR3 region has the DNA TGTGCCAGCAGCCAATTCAAGGGGACTGAGCAGTTCTTC.